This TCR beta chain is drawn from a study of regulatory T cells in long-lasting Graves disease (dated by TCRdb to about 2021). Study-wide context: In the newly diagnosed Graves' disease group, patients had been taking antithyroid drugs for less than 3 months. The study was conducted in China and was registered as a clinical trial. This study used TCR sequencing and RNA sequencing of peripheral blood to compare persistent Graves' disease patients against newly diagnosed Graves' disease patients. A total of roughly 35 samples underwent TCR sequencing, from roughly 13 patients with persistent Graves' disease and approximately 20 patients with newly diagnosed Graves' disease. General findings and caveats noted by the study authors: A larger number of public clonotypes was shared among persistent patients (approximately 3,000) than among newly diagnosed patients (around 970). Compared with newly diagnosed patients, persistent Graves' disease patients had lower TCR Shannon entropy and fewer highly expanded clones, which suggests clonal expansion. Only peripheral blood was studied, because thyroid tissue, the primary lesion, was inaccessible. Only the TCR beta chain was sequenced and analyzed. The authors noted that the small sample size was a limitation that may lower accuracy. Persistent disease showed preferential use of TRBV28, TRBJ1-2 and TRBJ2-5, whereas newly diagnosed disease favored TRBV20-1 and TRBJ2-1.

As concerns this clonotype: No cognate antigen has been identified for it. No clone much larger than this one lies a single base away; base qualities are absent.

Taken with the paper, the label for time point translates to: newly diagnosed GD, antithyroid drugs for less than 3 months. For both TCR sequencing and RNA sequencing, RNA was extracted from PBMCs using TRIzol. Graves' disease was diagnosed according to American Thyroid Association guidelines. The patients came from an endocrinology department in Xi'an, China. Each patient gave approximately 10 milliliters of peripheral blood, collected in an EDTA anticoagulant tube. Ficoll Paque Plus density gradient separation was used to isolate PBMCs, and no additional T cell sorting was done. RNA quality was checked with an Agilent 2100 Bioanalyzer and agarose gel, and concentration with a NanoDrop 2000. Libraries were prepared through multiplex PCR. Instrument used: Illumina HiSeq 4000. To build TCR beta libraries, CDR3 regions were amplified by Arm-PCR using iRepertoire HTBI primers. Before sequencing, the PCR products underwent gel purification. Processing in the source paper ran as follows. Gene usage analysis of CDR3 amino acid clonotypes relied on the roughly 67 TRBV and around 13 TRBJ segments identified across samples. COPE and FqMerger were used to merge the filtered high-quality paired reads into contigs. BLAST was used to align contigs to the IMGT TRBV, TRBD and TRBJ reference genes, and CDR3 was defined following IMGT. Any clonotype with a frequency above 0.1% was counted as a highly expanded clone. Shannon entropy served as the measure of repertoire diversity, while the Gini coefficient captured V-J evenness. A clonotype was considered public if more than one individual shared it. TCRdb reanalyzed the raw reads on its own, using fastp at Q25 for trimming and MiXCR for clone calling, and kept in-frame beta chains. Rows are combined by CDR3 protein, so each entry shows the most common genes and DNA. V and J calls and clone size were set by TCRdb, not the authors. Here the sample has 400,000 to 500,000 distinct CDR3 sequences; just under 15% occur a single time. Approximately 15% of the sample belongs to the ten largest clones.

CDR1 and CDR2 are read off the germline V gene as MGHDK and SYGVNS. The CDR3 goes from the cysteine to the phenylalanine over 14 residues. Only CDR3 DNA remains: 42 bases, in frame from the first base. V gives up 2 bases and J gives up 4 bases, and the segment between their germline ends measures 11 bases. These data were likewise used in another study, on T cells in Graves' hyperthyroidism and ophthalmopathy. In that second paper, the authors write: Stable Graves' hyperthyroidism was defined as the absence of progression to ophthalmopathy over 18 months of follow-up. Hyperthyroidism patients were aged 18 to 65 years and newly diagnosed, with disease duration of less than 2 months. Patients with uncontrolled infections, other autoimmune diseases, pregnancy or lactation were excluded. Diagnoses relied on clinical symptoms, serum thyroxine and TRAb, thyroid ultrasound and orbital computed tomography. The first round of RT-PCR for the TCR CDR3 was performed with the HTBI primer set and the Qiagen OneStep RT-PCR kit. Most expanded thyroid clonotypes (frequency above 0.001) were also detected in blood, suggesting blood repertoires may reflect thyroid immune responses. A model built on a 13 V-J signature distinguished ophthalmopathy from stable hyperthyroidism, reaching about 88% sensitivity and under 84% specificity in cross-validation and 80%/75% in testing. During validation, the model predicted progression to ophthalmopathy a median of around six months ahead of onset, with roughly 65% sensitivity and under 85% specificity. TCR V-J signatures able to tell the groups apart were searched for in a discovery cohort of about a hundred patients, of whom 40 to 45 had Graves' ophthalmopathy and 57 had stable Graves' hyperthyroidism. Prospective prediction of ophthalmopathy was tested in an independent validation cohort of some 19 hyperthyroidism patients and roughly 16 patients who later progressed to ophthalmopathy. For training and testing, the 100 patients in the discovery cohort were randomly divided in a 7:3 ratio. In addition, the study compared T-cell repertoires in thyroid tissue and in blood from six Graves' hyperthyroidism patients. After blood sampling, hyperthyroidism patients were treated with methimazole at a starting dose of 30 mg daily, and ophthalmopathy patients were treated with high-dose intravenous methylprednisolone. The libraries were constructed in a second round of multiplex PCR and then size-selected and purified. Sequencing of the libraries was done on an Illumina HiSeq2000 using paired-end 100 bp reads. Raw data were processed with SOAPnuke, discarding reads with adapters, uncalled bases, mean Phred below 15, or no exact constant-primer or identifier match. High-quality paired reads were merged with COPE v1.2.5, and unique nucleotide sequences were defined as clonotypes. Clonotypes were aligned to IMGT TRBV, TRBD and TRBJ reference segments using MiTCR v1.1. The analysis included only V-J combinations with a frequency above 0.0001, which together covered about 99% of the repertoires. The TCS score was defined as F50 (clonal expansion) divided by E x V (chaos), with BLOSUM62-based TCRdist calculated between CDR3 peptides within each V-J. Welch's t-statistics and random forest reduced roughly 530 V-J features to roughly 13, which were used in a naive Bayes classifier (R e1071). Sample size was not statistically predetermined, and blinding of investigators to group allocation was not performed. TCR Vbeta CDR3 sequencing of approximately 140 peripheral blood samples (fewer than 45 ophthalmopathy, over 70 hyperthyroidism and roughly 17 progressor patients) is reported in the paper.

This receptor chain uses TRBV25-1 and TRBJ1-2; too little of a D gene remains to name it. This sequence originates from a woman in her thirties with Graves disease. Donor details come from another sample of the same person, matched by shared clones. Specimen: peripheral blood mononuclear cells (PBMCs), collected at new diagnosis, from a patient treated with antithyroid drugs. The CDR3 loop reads CASSEMGTTYGYTF. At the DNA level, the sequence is TGTGCCAGCAGTGAAATGGGAACAACCTATGGCTACACCTTC.